This T cell receptor (beta chain) is drawn from a study of shared clonotypes between healthy human individuals. Study-wide results and caveats: Relative to memory subsets, naive subsets generally showed larger estimated richness. Some clonotypes were shared by all four sorted-subset donors, while others were not shared. The non-shared ones had lower generation probabilities than the shared ones.

200 to 250 ng DNA, tens of thousands of T cell genomes, went into each sorted-subset replicate PCR. Original methodology: ImmunoSEQ yielded junction-only sequences lacking quality scores, so filtering differed. Clones were read by immunoSEQ multiplex PCR, and TCRdb kept only the in-frame ones, dropping some. From that table come the V and J calls and clone size; the DNA was used to work out D and trimming. Among more than 550,000 clones listed, around 91% were seen once. This CDR3 spans 15 amino acids. Looked up from germline, CDR1 is SGHNT and CDR2 is YYREEE (reference sequence). The germline V and J ends were trimmed by 2 bases and 0 bases, with 12 bases remaining between them. Comments on this clone: What it recognizes is unknown.

Sequenced input: memory CD8+ T cells from PBMCs. Subset noted: CD45RO+ cells pooled with CCR7-negative TemRA cells. This TCR derives from a man aged 18 to 29 in good health. Some clones in this sample may be carry-over from other donors' samples. The chain has TRBV5-4 and TRBJ2-7; D not certain. The chain's CDR3 is CASSLESAYSYEQYF. CDR3 bases: TGTGCCAGCAGCTTAGAAAGCGCATACTCCTACGAGCAGTACTTC. The variable domain in full, with the rest retrieved from reference TRBV5-4 and TRBJ2-7, is ETGVTQSPTHLIKTRGQQVTLRCSSQSGHNTVSWYQQALGQGPQFIFQYYREEENGRGNFPPRFSGLQFPNYSSELNVNALELDDSALYLCASSLESAYSYEQYFGPGTRLTVT.